This T cell receptor (beta chain) was profiled in a study of T cells in Graves' hyperthyroidism and ophthalmopathy. Study details: Initial diagnosis, before any treatment, was when peripheral blood was collected.

Authors of the study amplified TCR beta CDR3 regions from RNA transcripts. Researchers ran a first-round RT-PCR on the TCR CDR3 using the HTBI primer set. Using its own MiXCR run on the multiplex PCR reads, TCRdb lists one record per CDR3 protein. The table lists approximately 620,000 distinct CDR3 sequences, approximately 15% of them singletons, with less than 3.5% in the top ten. Ophthalmopathy patients showed a Clinical Activity Score of at least 3, NOSPECS grade of at least 4 and duration under 3 months. About this clonotype: What it binds is not known.

Study results and limitations: It was a median around 6 months before onset that the model predicted ophthalmopathy. A 13 V-J signature model discriminated ophthalmopathy versus stable hyperthyroidism.

This CDR3 has 15 residues. V was pared by 4 bases and J by 0 bases, with 9 bases between. This receptor was identified in a woman aged 40-49 years with Graves' ophthalmopathy. This rearrangement joins TRBV12-3 or TRBV12-4 to TRBJ2-2; D perhaps matches TRBD1 (5 bases). What was sequenced was blood. CDR3 DNA: TGTGCCAGCAGTTACGACAGCCCGAACACCGGGGAGCTGTTTTTT. This translates into CASSYDSPNTGELFF.